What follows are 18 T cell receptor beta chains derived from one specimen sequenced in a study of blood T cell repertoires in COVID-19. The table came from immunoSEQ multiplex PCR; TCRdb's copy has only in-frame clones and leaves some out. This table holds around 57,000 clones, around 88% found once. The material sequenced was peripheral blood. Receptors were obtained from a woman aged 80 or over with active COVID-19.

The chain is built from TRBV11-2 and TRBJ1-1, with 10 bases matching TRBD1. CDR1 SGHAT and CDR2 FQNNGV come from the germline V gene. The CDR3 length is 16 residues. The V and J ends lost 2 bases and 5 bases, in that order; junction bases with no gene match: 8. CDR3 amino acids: CASSLRDRGEATEAFF. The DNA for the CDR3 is TGTGCCAGCAGCTTAAGGGACAGGGGAGAGGCGACTGAAGCTTTCTTT.

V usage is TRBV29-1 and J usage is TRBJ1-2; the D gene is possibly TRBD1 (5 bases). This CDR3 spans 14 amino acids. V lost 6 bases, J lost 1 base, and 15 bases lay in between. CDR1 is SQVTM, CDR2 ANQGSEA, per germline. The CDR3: CSVQGAADNYGYTF. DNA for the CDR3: TGCAGCGTGCAGGGTGCAGCCGATAACTATGGCTACACCTTC.

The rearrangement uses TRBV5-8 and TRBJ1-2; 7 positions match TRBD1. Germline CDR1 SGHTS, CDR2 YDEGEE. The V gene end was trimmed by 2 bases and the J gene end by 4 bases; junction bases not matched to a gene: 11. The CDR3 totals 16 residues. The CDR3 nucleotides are TGTGCCAGCAGCTTTGGGCCGACAGGGCTCCCCTATGGCTACACCTTC. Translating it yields CASSFGPTGLPYGYTF.

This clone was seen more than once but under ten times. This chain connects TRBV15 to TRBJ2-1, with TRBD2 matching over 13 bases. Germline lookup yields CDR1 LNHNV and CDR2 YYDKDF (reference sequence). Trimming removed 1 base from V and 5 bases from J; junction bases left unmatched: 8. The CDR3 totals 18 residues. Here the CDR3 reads CATSRGEGTSGGDNEQFF. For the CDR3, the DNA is TGTGCCACCAGCAGAGGAGAGGGAACTAGCGGGGGGGACAATGAGCAGTTCTTC.

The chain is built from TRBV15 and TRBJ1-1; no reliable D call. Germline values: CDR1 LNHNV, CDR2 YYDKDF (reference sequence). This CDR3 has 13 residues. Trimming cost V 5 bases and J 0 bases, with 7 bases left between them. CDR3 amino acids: CATSGPLNTEAFF. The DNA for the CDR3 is TGTGCCACCAGCGGGCCATTGAACACTGAAGCTTTCTTT.

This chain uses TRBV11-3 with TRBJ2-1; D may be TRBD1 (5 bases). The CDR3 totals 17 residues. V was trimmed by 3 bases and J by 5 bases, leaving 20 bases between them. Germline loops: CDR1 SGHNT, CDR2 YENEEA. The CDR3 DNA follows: TGTGCCAGCAGCTTTACCCCCCAGGGTTATGGAGACAATGAGCAGTTCTTC. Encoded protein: CASSFTPQGYGDNEQFF. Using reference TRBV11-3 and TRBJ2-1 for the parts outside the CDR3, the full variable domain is EAGVVQSPRYKIIEKKQPVAFWCNPISGHNTLYWYLQNLGQGPELLIRYENEEAVDDSQLPKDRFSAERLKGVDSTLKIQPAELGDSAVYLCASSFTPQGYGDNEQFFGPGTRLTVL.

CDR3 amino acids: CASSYGHNQPQHF. The CDR3 nucleotides are TGTGCCAGCAGTTACGGACATAATCAGCCCCAGCATTTT. The V gene is TRBV6-5, the J gene TRBJ1-5, with D perhaps matching TRBD1 (5 bases). The CDR3 extends over 13 amino acids. Germline V lookup: CDR1 MNHEY, CDR2 SVGAGI. The V end was cut by 2 bases, the J end by 4 bases, with 6 bases between.

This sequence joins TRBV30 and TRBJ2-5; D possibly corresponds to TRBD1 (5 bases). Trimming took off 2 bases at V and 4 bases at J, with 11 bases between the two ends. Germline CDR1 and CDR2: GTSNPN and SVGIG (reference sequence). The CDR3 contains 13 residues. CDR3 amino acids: CAWSKGPPETQYF. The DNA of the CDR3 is TGTGCCTGGAGTAAGGGGCCGCCAGAGACCCAGTACTTC.

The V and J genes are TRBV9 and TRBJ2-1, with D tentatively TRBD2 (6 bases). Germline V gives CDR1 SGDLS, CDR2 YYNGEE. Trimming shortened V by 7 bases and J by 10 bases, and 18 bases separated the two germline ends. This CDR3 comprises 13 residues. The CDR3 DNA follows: TGTGCCAGCGGGCGGCGCGTCCGGGGGGAGCAGTTCTTC. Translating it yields CASGRRVRGEQFF. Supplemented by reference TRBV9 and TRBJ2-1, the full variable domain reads DSGVTQTPKHLITATGQRVTLRCSPRSGDLSVYWYQQSLDQGLQFLIQYYNGEERAKGNILERFSAQQFPDLHSELNLSSLELGDSALYFCASGRRVRGEQFFGPGTRLTVL.

The CDR3 is CASSLGQENTGELFF. The CDR3 nucleotides are TGCGCCAGCAGCCTAGGACAGGAGAACACCGGGGAGCTGTTTTTT. This rearrangement joins TRBV5-1 to TRBJ2-2, with 7 bases aligning to TRBD1. This CDR3 is built from 15 residues. Germline CDR1 and CDR2: SGHRS and YFSETQ. The J segment lost 1 base and the V segment lost 4 bases, leaving 4 bases of the junction unmatched. The complete variable domain, with remaining parts taken from reference TRBV5-1 and TRBJ2-2, reads KAGVTQTPRYLIKTRGQQVTLSCSPISGHRSVSWYQQTPGQGLQFLFEYFSETQRNKGNFPGRFSGRQFSNSRSEMNVSTLELGDSALYLCASSLGQENTGELFFGEGSRLTVL.

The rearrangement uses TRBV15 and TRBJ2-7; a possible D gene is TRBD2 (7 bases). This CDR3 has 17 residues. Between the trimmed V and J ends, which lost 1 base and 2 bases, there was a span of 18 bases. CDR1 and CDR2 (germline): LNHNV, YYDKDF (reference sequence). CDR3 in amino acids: CATSRGGGRGGTYEQYF. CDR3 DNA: TGTGCCACCAGCAGAGGAGGAGGAAGGGGGGGTACCTACGAGCAGTACTTC.

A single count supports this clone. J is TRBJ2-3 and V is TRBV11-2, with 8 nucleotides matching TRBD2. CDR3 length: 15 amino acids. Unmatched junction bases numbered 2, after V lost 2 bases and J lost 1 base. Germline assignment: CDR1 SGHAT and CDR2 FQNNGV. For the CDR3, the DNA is TGTGCCAGCAGCTTACTTAGCGGGGGCACAGATACGCAGTATTTT. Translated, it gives CASSLLSGGTDTQYF.

The CDR3: CASSWRFESYEQYF. Here the CDR3 DNA reads TGCGCCAGCAGCTGGCGGTTTGAGTCCTACGAGCAGTACTTC. The genes are TRBV5-1 and TRBJ2-7; D not resolved. Germline values: CDR1 SGHRS, CDR2 YFSETQ. V was pared by 3 bases and J by 1 base, with 11 bases between. This CDR3 has 14 residues.

CDR3 loop: CASSPPRGGKNIQYF. In DNA, the CDR3 is TGTGCCAGCAGCCCCCCAAGGGGGGGCAAAAACATTCAGTACTTC. V usage is TRBV7-2 and J usage is TRBJ2-4; weak D call: TRBD2 (7 bases). Germline CDR1 is SGHTA and CDR2 is FQGNSA. This CDR3 spans 15 amino acids. V lost 5 bases to trimming and J lost 3 bases, with 14 bases between them.

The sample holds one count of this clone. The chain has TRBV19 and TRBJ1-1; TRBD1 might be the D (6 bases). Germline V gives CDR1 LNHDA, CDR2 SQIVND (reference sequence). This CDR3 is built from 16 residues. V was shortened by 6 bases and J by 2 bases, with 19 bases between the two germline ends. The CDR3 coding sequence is TGTGCCAGTAGGCCGGCTACCAGGACAGCAAACACTGAAGCTTTCTTT. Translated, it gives CASRPATRTANTEAFF.

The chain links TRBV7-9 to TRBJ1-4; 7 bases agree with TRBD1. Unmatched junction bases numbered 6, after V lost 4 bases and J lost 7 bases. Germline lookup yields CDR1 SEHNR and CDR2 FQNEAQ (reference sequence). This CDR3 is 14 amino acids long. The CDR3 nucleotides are TGTGCCAGCAGCTCTCAGGGGGGCCGTGAAAAACTGTTTTTT. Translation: CASSSQGGREKLFF. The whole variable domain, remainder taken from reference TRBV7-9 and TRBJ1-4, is DTGVSQNPRHKITKRGQNVTFRCDPISEHNRLYWYRQTLGQGPEFLTYFQNEAQLEKSRLLSDRFSAERPKGSFSTLEIQRTEQGDSAMYLCASSSQGGREKLFFGSGTQLSVL.

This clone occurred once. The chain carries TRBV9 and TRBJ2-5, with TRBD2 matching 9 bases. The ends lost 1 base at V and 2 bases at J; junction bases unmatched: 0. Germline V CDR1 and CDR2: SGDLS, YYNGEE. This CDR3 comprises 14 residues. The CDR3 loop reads CASSVLAGQETQYF. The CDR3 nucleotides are TGTGCCAGCAGCGTACTAGCGGGGCAAGAGACCCAGTACTTC.

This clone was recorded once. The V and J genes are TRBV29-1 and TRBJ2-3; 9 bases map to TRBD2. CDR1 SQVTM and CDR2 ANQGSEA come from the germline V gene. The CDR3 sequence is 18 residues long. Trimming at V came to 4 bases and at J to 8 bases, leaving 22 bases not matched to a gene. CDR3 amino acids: CSVVGRGGATPEWGTQYF. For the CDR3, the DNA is TGCAGCGTTGTCGGGCGCGGGGGGGCGACCCCAGAGTGGGGTACGCAGTATTTT.